This entry concerns a single TCR beta chain. The antigen remains undetermined. This sample was taken from a study of PD-L1 blockade in urothelial cancer. Study background: Samples of blood were analyzed 3 weeks (second dose) and 6 weeks after treatment start. The study recovered a median of about 140,000 T cells per blood sample.

General study results and limits: Having blood TCR clonality under the median before treatment predicted better survival.

PCRs each included synthetic TCR analog templates spiked in. Sequencing was performed with immunoSEQ multiplex PCR; in TCRdb, only in-frame clones are kept and a portion is missing. Of tens of thousands of clones listed, around 80% are singletons. J gave up 2 bases and V 3 bases, and 6 bases lay outside the gene matches. The V gene's germline CDR1 is ENHRY and CDR2 SYGVKD. The CDR3 length is 17 residues. This TCR was sampled from a man aged 55 to 70 with urothelial cancer. The chain is built from TRBV10-3 and TRBJ2-1; 11 bases agree with TRBD2. The material sequenced was PBMCs, taken around atezolizumab (anti-PD-L1) treatment. This CDR3 is CAISDSRGLAAYNEQFF. CDR3 nucleotides: TGTGCCATCAGTGACTCCAGGGGACTAGCGGCCTACAATGAGCAGTTCTTC.